The clone carrying this T cell receptor beta chain was detected ten times or more. The antigen remains unidentified. Researchers took RNA transcripts and amplified the TCR beta CDR3 regions from them. RT-PCR in the first round (using the HTBI primer set) targeted the TCR CDR3. TCRdb independently ran MiXCR on the multiplex PCR reads; one entry per CDR3 protein. The data contain a few hundred thousand distinct CDR3 sequences, about 18% of them singletons. The data derive from a study of T cells in Graves' hyperthyroidism and ophthalmopathy. Overall study: Prior to any treatment, at the point of initial diagnosis, peripheral blood was collected. General observations from the study: Most thyroid clonotypes that were expanded above 0.001 also turned up in blood.

Isolation of PBMCs was performed on roughly 9 ml fresh peripheral blood. V lost 6 bases and J lost 5, with 14 bases in between. This CDR3 has 13 residues. Germline assignment: CDR1 SGHAT and CDR2 FQNNGV. V and J are TRBV11-2 and TRBJ2-7; no reliable D call. This receptor was identified in a man aged 18 to 30 with Graves' ophthalmopathy. The sequencing input was blood. CDR3 in amino acids: CASRRVGPHEQYF. In DNA, the CDR3 is TGTGCCAGCAGACGGGTGGGCCCCCACGAGCAGTACTTC.